One sample yielded the 2 T cell receptor beta chains listed below, sequenced in a study of T cell responses to AZD1222 COVID-19 vaccine. Assay: immunoSEQ multiplex PCR; the TCRdb copy retains only in-frame clones and omits some. This sample carries about 150,000 clones, roughly 94% of them seen once, and the ten largest clones take around 1.3%. The specimen was peripheral blood, collected on day 0 of AZD1222 vaccination. The origin of the receptors is an adult in good health.

The chain couples TRBV18 to TRBJ1-1; no reliable D call. Germline V gene lookup returns CDR1 KGHSH and CDR2 LQKENI. Trimming removed 3 bases at V and 1 base at J, with 9 bases between. This CDR3 has 14 residues. CDR3 sequence (DNA): TGTGCCAGCTCACCCCCCGCCGGGAACACTGAAGCTTTCTTT. It translates to CASSPPAGNTEAFF.

V and J are TRBV18 and TRBJ2-7; 10 positions match TRBD1. This CDR3 region has 15 residues. The V gene end was trimmed by 3 bases and the J gene end by 1 base; junction bases not matched to a gene: 3. Germline-derived CDR1 and CDR2 are KGHSH and LQKENI. CDR3 region: CASSPGTGASYEQYV. The CDR3 DNA reads TGTGCCAGCTCACCGGGGACAGGGGCGTCCTACGAGCAGTACGTC.